This T cell receptor beta chain was observed in a study of PD-1 blockade in classical Hodgkin lymphoma. Study outcomes and limitations: At C4D1, TCR diversity had climbed significantly for CD4+ cells, though not for CD8+ cells. Some patients started nivolumab under 1 year after ASCT, and they were excluded.

Sequencing was performed with immunoSEQ multiplex PCR; in TCRdb, only in-frame clones are kept and a portion is missing. This repertoire shows about 33,000 clones, approximately 65% found once; its top ten account for around 3.6%. Indicated time point: cycle 4 day 1 (C4D1), after more than 5 weeks of nivolumab. Every patient experienced relapse after autologous stem cell transplantation, and brentuximab vedotin exposure varied. The germline V and J ends were trimmed by 2 bases and 2 bases, with 13 bases remaining between them. This CDR3 contains 15 residues. The germline V gene has CDR1 SEHNR and CDR2 FQNEAQ (reference sequence). Worth noting for this clone: The antigen is undetermined.

Material: peripheral blood mononuclear cells (PBMCs), obtained before the fourth cycle of nivolumab. The chain carries TRBV7-9 and TRBJ2-7; tentatively, D is TRBD2 (6 bases). The TCR was taken from a human donor with classical Hodgkin lymphoma. The CDR3 DNA reads as TGTGCCAGCAGCTTATTGCGGGACTGGACCTACGAGCAGTACTTC. Translated: CASSLLRDWTYEQYF.